These 24 T cell receptor beta chains were sequenced from one sample in a study of shared clonotypes between healthy human individuals. Profiling relied on immunoSEQ multiplex PCR, and the TCRdb table lists in-frame clones only, not all of them. Altogether about 490,000 clones are present, 70% to 85% being singletons, with the ten largest covering less than 15%. Sequencing was performed on PBMCs. The receptors were gathered from a woman aged 40 to 50 in good health. Some clones in this sample may be carry-over from other donors' samples.

This clone was observed a single time. The DNA of the CDR3 is TGTGCCAGCAGCGTAGGGACAGCAGAAGCTTTCTTT. Its translation: CASSVGTAEAFF. The rearrangement links TRBV7-9 to TRBJ1-1, with TRBD1 identical over 7 bases. CDR1 and CDR2 (germline): SEHNR, FQNEAQ (reference sequence). This CDR3 is 12 amino acids long. With V trimmed by 5 bases and J by 8 bases, 5 bases remained unmatched.

V is TRBV6-1 and J is TRBJ1-1; D is undetermined. The germline gives CDR1 MNHNS, CDR2 SASEGT. The CDR3 runs 15 residues. Trimming removed 5 bases at V and 8 bases at J, with 21 bases between. CDR3 coding DNA: TGTGCCAGCAGTACGATGAGCAGGAGCCCGCTAGAAGCTTTCTTT. Translated, it gives CASSTMSRSPLEAFF.

Concerning this clone itself: A read error may explain this, as a much larger clone is one base away. Additional DNA sequences in this sample encode the identical CDR3. This chain connects TRBV6-5 to TRBJ1-1; D call uncertain. The CDR3 is made up of 12 amino acids. Germline V gives CDR1 MNHEY, CDR2 SVGAGI. V dropped 6 bases and J dropped 1 base, with 6 bases sitting between them. CDR3 DNA: TGTGCCAGCAGCACGGGGAACACTGAAGCTTTCTTT. Its translation: CASSTGNTEAFF.

This clone was detected many times. V and J are TRBV6-5 and TRBJ2-7; 7 bases are shared with TRBD1. The V segment lost 6 bases and the J segment 0 bases; nucleotides outside the gene matches: 8. Germline CDR1 and CDR2: MNHEY and SVGAGI. The CDR3 extends over 15 amino acids. The CDR3 reads CASRNTGARSYEQYF. The CDR3 nucleotides are TGTGCCAGCAGAAATACAGGGGCGCGCTCCTACGAGCAGTACTTC.

V gene TRBV7-9 combines with J gene TRBJ2-5; the D call may be TRBD1 or TRBD2 (5 bases each). Trimming took 5 bases from V and 5 from J, leaving 12 bases between them. CDR3 length: 13 amino acids. Germline V lookup: CDR1 SEHNR, CDR2 FQNEAQ (reference sequence). The CDR3: CASSRGQHETQYF. The DNA for the CDR3 is TGTGCCAGCAGCCGGGGCCAGCACGAGACCCAGTACTTC. Looking up the rest from reference TRBV7-9 and TRBJ2-5 gives the full variable domain: DTGVSQNPRHKITKRGQNVTFRCDPISEHNRLYWYRQTLGQGPEFLTYFQNEAQLEKSRLLSDRFSAERPKGSFSTLEIQRTEQGDSAMYLCASSRGQHETQYFGPGTRLLVL.

This rearrangement joins TRBV7-3 to TRBJ2-2, with no clear D. There are 16 residues in the CDR3. V was clipped by 3 bases and J by 6 bases, with 17 bases between them. Germline assignment: CDR1 SGHTA and CDR2 FQGTGA. CDR3 bases: TGTGCCAGCAGCTTGGTGGATGCTAGAGCAGCCGGGGAGCTGTTTTTT. Protein: CASSLVDARAAGELFF.

J is TRBJ2-7 and V is TRBV7-9; D is unresolved. Trimming shortened V by 5 bases and J by 7 bases, and 6 bases separated the two germline ends. Germline CDR1 and CDR2: SEHNR and FQNEAQ (reference sequence). This CDR3 is 10 amino acids long. CDR3 DNA: TGTGCCAGCAGCCCCGTAGAGCAGTACTTC. This encodes CASSPVEQYF.

The genes are TRBV2 and TRBJ2-2; 10 bases are a match to TRBD2. In germline, CDR1 is SNHLY, CDR2 FYNNEI. Trimming took 4 bases from V and 7 from J; bases not matched to a gene: 9. This CDR3 is built from 16 residues. CDR3 sequence reads: CASSGLAGGIHGELFF. The DNA of the CDR3 is TGTGCCAGCAGTGGCTTAGCGGGAGGTATTCACGGGGAGCTGTTTTTT.

This rearrangement joins TRBV2 to TRBJ2-1; TRBD1 is a possible D gene (5 bases). V was cut by 1 base and J by 8 bases, with 12 bases left in between. Germline V gives CDR1 SNHLY, CDR2 FYNNEI. The CDR3 length is 14 residues. Here the CDR3 DNA reads TGTGCCAGCAGTGAAGATTGGCAGGGCCATGAGCAGTTCTTC. Translating gives CASSEDWQGHEQFF.

Here the CDR3 reads CASSQCGRGKEKLFF. Written as DNA, the CDR3 is TGCGCCAGCAGTCAATGTGGCAGGGGCAAGGAAAAACTGTTTTTT. The gene calls are TRBV23-1 and TRBJ1-4; D might be TRBD1 (6 bases). TRBV23-1 is placed among ORFs of uncertain function. This CDR3 is built from 15 residues. The ends were cut back, 1 base at V and 8 bases at J, with 14 bases in the middle.

The CDR3 region has the DNA TGTGCCATCAGTGAGTCGGGACTATCATACAATGAGCAGTTCTTC. It codes for CAISESGLSYNEQFF. V gene TRBV10-3 combines with J gene TRBJ2-1; 7 bases agree with TRBD2. V dropped 0 bases and J dropped 4; count of bases not matched to a gene: 3. Germline CDR1 is ENHRY and CDR2 is SYGVKD. This CDR3 has 15 amino acids.

The chain employs TRBV7-3 and TRBJ2-3; D may be TRBD2 (5 bases). Germline V gene data show CDR1 as SGHTA and CDR2 as FQGTGA. Between the trimmed V and J ends, which lost 5 bases and 1 base, there was a span of 16 bases. This CDR3 has 16 residues. The CDR3 sequence: CASSLAGDGGTDTQYF. CDR3 coding DNA: TGTGCCAGCAGCCTTGCCGGGGATGGGGGCACAGATACGCAGTATTTT.

The V call is TRBV11-2, the J call TRBJ2-5; D might be TRBD1 or TRBD2, each matching 5 bases. Trimming shortened V by 6 bases and J by 3 bases, and 20 bases separated the two germline ends. This CDR3 has 16 residues. Germline V gene data show CDR1 as SGHAT and CDR2 as FQNNGV. This chain's CDR3 is CASRIPGLGEKETQYF. CDR3 bases: TGTGCCAGCAGGATTCCGGGGCTAGGGGAAAAAGAGACCCAGTACTTC.

This rearrangement joins TRBV7-9 to TRBJ2-7; weak D call: TRBD1 (6 bases). V lost 2 bases, J lost 3 bases, and 8 bases lay in between. This CDR3 spans 13 amino acids. CDR1 and CDR2 from the germline V gene are SEHNR and FQNEAQ (reference sequence). The CDR3: CASSLPGDYEQYF. The CDR3 region has the DNA TGTGCCAGCAGCTTACCAGGGGACTACGAGCAGTACTTC.

The V and J genes are TRBV27 and TRBJ2-7; D unresolved. The CDR3 has 11 amino acids. The germline V gene encodes CDR1 MNHEY and CDR2 SMNVEV (reference sequence). Deletions cut 8 bases from V and 4 bases from J, with 9 bases between. The CDR3 nucleotides read TGTGCCAGCCATGACGGTTACGAGCAGTACTTC. It is translated as CASHDGYEQYF.

This chain joins TRBV6-5 and TRBJ2-7; D is ambiguous. The CDR3 consists of 13 residues. Germline lookup yields CDR1 MNHEY and CDR2 SVGAGI. Trimming shortened V by 5 bases and J by 7 bases, and 15 bases separated the two germline ends. The CDR3 region is CASSNTPFMEQYF. Written as DNA, the CDR3 is TGTGCCAGCAGTAATACTCCTTTCATGGAGCAGTACTTC.

This clone was recorded a few times. The V call is TRBV6-1, the J call TRBJ2-7; 9 nucleotides line up with TRBD2. CDR3 length: 15 amino acids. V shed 2 bases, J shed 12 bases, and the junction held 14 bases outside the gene matches. CDR1 MNHNS and CDR2 SASEGT come from the germline V gene. CDR3 protein: CASSETAGGRPRPYF. The DNA of the CDR3 is TGTGCCAGCAGTGAAACGGCGGGAGGGCGCCCCAGGCCGTACTTC.

The genes are TRBV14 and TRBJ1-1; D might be TRBD1 (6 bases). The CDR3 is made up of 14 amino acids. Trimming left V 4 bases short and J 5 bases short, with 14 bases between. Germline V lookup: CDR1 SGHDN, CDR2 FVKESK. The CDR3 nucleotides read TGTGCCAGCAGCCGCAGCAGGGGAGTGACTGAAGCTTTCTTT. Translation gives CASSRSRGVTEAFF.

V and J are TRBV2 and TRBJ2-1, with TRBD1 matching 7 bases. Germline CDR1 reads SNHLY; CDR2 reads FYNNEI. With V trimmed by 4 bases and J by 2 bases, 8 bases remained unmatched. The CDR3 runs 16 residues. This CDR3 reads CASSASGTGAYNEQFF. CDR3 bases: TGTGCCAGCAGTGCTTCGGGCACAGGGGCCTACAATGAGCAGTTCTTC.

This clone was detected only a few times. This sequence joins TRBV28 and TRBJ1-5, with unresolved D. Trimming cost V 3 bases and J 3 bases, with 6 bases left between them. Germline V gene lookup returns CDR1 MDHEN and CDR2 SYDVKM. The CDR3 is 13 residues long. Here the CDR3 DNA reads TGTGCCAGCAGTTTCGGGATCAATCAGCCCCAGCATTTT. Translation: CASSFGINQPQHF.

The V call is TRBV7-9, the J call TRBJ1-5; D call uncertain. The ends were cut back, 8 bases at V and 8 bases at J, with 10 bases in the middle. The CDR3 sequence is 11 residues long. Per the germline V gene, CDR1 is SEHNR and CDR2 is FQNEAQ (reference sequence). CDR3 sequence (DNA): TGTGCCAGCGGACGCGGGGAGCCCCAGCATTTT. Its translation is CASGRGEPQHF.

This clone has just a few counts. This chain links TRBV30 with TRBJ1-1; D is uncertain. There are 11 residues in the CDR3. Germline lookup yields CDR1 GTSNPN and CDR2 SVGIG (reference sequence). The V end lost 4 bases, the J end lost 1 base, and 4 bases lay between the germline ends. The DNA for the CDR3 is TGTGCCTGGACTAGGAACACTGAAGCTTTCTTT. It is translated as CAWTRNTEAFF.

CDR3 nucleotides: TGTGCCAGCAGCTTGGTTCCGGGGCACGAGCAGTACTTC. It is translated as CASSLVPGHEQYF. The chain is built from TRBV5-4 and TRBJ2-7; D tentatively reads TRBD1 or TRBD2 (5 bases each). The CDR3 extends over 13 amino acids. Trimming pared 0 bases from V and 5 bases from J, leaving 9 bases between. Germline-derived CDR1 and CDR2 are SGHNT and YYREEE (reference sequence).

The chain carries TRBV21-1 and TRBJ1-5. TRBV21-1 counts as a pseudogene. The CDR3 is 15 residues long. CDR3 coding DNA: TGTGCCAGCAGCAAAGGGGCGGATAGCAATCAGCCCCAGCATTTT. Amino acid sequence: CASSKGADSNQPQHF.